This paragraph reports one TCR beta chain. Its antigen is as yet unknown. This entry belongs to a study of cytomegalovirus exposure and HLA in healthy donors. Points from the study as a whole: Most of the TCR beta V segments (in an earlier analysis) were productive either about 87% or about 30% of the time. The study labeled 170 or so TCR beta chains cytomegalovirus-associated.

Primers included in the PCR were 60 Vbeta and 13 Jbeta primers. Assay used: immunoSEQ multiplex PCR; TCRdb lists only in-frame clones, some missing. The sample has more than 90,000 clones, 75% seen once; the top ten hold 8% to 13%. This CDR3 contains 14 residues. V lost 6 bases and J 4 bases, leaving 13 bases between the germline ends. Germline lookup yields CDR1 SNHLY and CDR2 FYNNEI. The rearrangement joins TRBV2 to TRBJ1-5; unclear D gene. The source is a man between 50 and 59 years old in good health and CMV-seronegative. Sequences were obtained from PBMCs. The CDR3 DNA is TGTGCCAGCAGGACCGCAGACGGGAATCAGCCCCAGCATTTT. It translates to CASRTADGNQPQHF.